The 2 T cell receptor beta chains below come from one sample, sequenced in a study of post-analysis software for immune sequencing data. Study observations and caveats: Patients carried four or five TRBV segments more frequently than controls did, and TRBV5-6, TRBV5-1 and TRBV20-1 were among them.

cDNA libraries for TCR beta contained unique molecular identifiers. A single record per CDR3 protein comes from TCRdb applying MiXCR to the PCR reads. In the table there are more than 500,000 distinct CDR3 sequences, approximately 34% of which are singletons. Their cognate antigens are unknown. Sample: blood. The receptors stem from a girl aged 2-17 years with multiple sclerosis.

The chain combines TRBV6-6 with TRBJ1-4, with D perhaps TRBD1 (6 bases). The CDR3 sequence is 13 residues long. V was shortened by 3 bases and J by 6 bases, with 8 bases between the two germline ends. Germline CDR1 and CDR2: MNHNY and SVGAGI (reference sequence). The DNA of the CDR3 is TGTGCCAGCAGTTATAGGGGGGATGAAAAACTGTTTTTT. Translated: CASSYRGDEKLFF.

This clonotype has at least ten counts. The CDR3 loop is CASSLVGQAGLAKNIQYF. The CDR3 DNA reads as TGTGCCAGCAGCTTAGTCGGACAGGCCGGACTAGCCAAAAACATTCAGTACTTC. The chain carries TRBV11-2 and TRBJ2-4, with 7 bases aligning to TRBD1. Germline loops: CDR1 SGHAT, CDR2 FQNNGV. V trimming: 1 base; J trimming: 0 bases; junction bases outside the gene matches: 9. The CDR3 extends over 18 amino acids.